This passage covers 8 T cell receptor beta chains from one sample sequenced in a study of blood T cells in healthy people across ages. The second PCR ran about 6 to 12 cycles with a sample-barcoded 5' primer and J-beta primers. TCRdb fed the 5' RACE reads into MiXCR, producing one record per CDR3 protein. Here the sample spans around 1,000,000 distinct CDR3 sequences, around two fifths being singletons. The sequencing input was blood. The receptors here all came from a young man in good health.

J is TRBJ2-2 and V is TRBV7-6; D is possibly TRBD1 (5 bases). V gave up 1 base and J gave up 6 bases, with 12 bases separating them. Germline values: CDR1 SGHVS, CDR2 FNYEAQ. This CDR3 is 15 amino acids long. DNA of the CDR3: TGTGCCAGCAGCTTAGGGGGTCAGGGTGCCGGGGAGCTGTTTTTT. Its translation is CASSLGGQGAGELFF.

The chain has TRBV4-1 and TRBJ1-2; 10 nucleotides match TRBD1. The V and J ends lost 4 bases and 3 bases, in that order; junction bases with no gene match: 5. This CDR3 is 15 amino acids long. CDR1 is MGHRA, CDR2 YSYEKL, per germline. The CDR3 sequence: CASSPGQGEHYGYTF. DNA for the CDR3: TGCGCCAGCAGCCCCGGACAGGGGGAACACTATGGCTACACCTTC.

This chain uses TRBV4-2 with TRBJ1-5, with D unresolved. CDR1 and CDR2 from the germline V gene are LGHNA and YNFKEQ. The CDR3 runs to 15 residues. V gave up 3 bases and J gave up 0 bases, with 9 bases separating them. In DNA, the CDR3 is TGTGCCAGCAGCCAGCGACAATCTAGCAATCAGCCCCAGCATTTT. It is translated as CASSQRQSSNQPQHF.

Regarding this clonotype: At one of its ends the junction is not consistent with the germline gene, which may arise from a read error. V is TRBV14 and J is TRBJ1-2, with D possibly matching TRBD1 (5 bases). The V gene's germline CDR1 is SGHDN and CDR2 FVKESK. CDR3 length: 15 residues. The CDR3 loop reads CANSQIQDLVHGYTF. The DNA for the CDR3 is TGTGCCAACAGCCAAATACAGGACCTAGTGCATGGCTACACCTTC.

This clonotype came up a few times. The gene calls are TRBV10-3 and TRBJ1-1; 8 bases align to TRBD1. Unmatched junction bases numbered 7, after V lost 6 bases and J lost 1 base. From germline, CDR1 is ENHRY and CDR2 SYGVKD. CDR3 length: 15 amino acids. The CDR3 spells CAIRIDGQGNTEAFF. The CDR3 bases are TGTGCCATCAGGATTGATGGACAGGGGAACACTGAAGCTTTCTTT.

V is TRBV27 and J is TRBJ2-1; maybe TRBD1 (5 bases). The CDR3 runs 13 residues. V was cut by 6 bases and J by 9 bases, with 15 bases left in between. CDR1 is MNHEY and CDR2 is SMNVEV in the germline V gene (reference sequence). CDR3 loop: CASSQTGYGEQFF. CDR3 bases: TGTGCCAGCAGCCAAACAGGTTATGGTGAGCAGTTCTTC.

This clonotype has just a few counts. The chain combines TRBV11-1 with TRBJ2-7; D gene unclear. Germline CDR1 is SGHAT and CDR2 is FQDESV (reference sequence). The V gene lost 4 bases and the J gene lost 4 bases, with 8 bases spanning the gap. CDR3 size: 12 residues. CDR3 DNA sequence: TGTGCCAGCAGCTCCGAGATATACGAGCAGTACTTC. This codes for CASSSEIYEQYF.

This clonotype came up a few times. V gene TRBV7-2 combines with J gene TRBJ1-3; TRBD1 matches 9 bases. Germline V lookup: CDR1 SGHTA, CDR2 FQGNSA. The CDR3 loop spans 15 amino acids. The trim removed 6 bases at V and 2 bases at J, leaving 5 bases unmatched. CDR3 sequence: CASRSGQGAGNTIYF. Here the CDR3 DNA reads TGTGCCAGCAGATCGGGACAGGGAGCTGGAAACACCATATATTTT.